Presented here are 20 T cell receptor beta chains from one specimen sequenced in a study of radiation and T cells in renal cell carcinoma (dated by TCRdb to the early 2020s). The intended sense of this specimen's time point label: baseline pretreatment blood. The intended sense of this specimen's treatment or condition label: 15 Gy SBRT to primary tumor, nephrectomy 4 weeks later. Library method: the immunoSEQ multiplex PCR assay. TCRdb retrieved this table from immuneACCESS and kept in-frame rearrangements only. Not all clones are present; in checked studies, unresolved V genes account for under half, and no reason is known for the remainder. Counted in this sample were 130,000 to 150,000 clones; nearly 90% of them appeared once. The ten biggest clones cover around 12% of the sample. Specimen: blood, collected from a patient whose treatment included radiotherapy and nephrectomy. These receptors originate from a woman aged 45-65 years with renal cell carcinoma.

The chain employs TRBV15 and TRBJ1-1; D is unresolved. Germline V gene data show CDR1 as LNHNV and CDR2 as YYDKDF (reference sequence). The CDR3 totals 12 residues. V lost 1 base and J lost 5, with 5 bases in between. This CDR3 reads CATSRAQTEAFF. The CDR3 DNA follows: TGTGCCACCAGCAGAGCTCAAACTGAAGCTTTCTTT.

For this clone: Other DNA sequences in this specimen translate into the identical CDR3. The rearrangement joins TRBV25-1 to TRBJ1-6; no firm D call. Trimming stripped 1 base from V and 5 bases from J, with 9 bases between. This CDR3 is built from 15 residues. The germline V gene has CDR1 MGHDK and CDR2 SYGVNS. The CDR3 sequence is CASSELRENNSPLHF. The CDR3 DNA is TGTGCCAGCAGTGAATTAAGGGAGAATAATTCACCCCTCCACTTT.

This chain connects TRBV11-3 to TRBJ2-1; 10 positions agree with TRBD2. Germline V gene data show CDR1 as SGHNT and CDR2 as YENEEA. Trimming took 1 base from V and 3 from J; bases not matched to a gene: 12. The length of the CDR3 is 19 residues. The DNA for the CDR3 is TGTGCCAGCAGCTTAGGTGTCAGTAGCGGGGGGAAACTCTACAATGAGCAGTTCTTC. Its translation is CASSLGVSSGGKLYNEQFF.

The rearrangement links TRBV15 to TRBJ2-7, with a possible D match to TRBD1 (6 bases). CDR1 and CDR2 from the germline V gene are LNHNV and YYDKDF (reference sequence). The CDR3 runs to 18 residues. Trimming removed 4 bases from V and 5 bases from J, with 27 bases in between. The CDR3 DNA sequence: TGTGCCACCAGCAAAAAGGGGGTAGGCCGTCCCAAACGGAACGAGCAGTACTTC. This gives the protein CATSKKGVGRPKRNEQYF.

The chain links TRBV6-1 to TRBJ2-6; D is possibly TRBD1 (5 bases). CDR3 length: 20 amino acids. V was cut by 4 bases and J by 0 bases, with 22 bases left in between. CDR1 is MNHNS, CDR2 SASEGT, per germline. CDR3 DNA sequence: TGTGCCAGCAGTGCTCCCCACGGACAAAACTCTAACTCTGGGGCCAACGTCCTGACTTTC. It encodes CASSAPHGQNSNSGANVLTF.

J is TRBJ1-4 and V is TRBV6-6; D is unresolved. The V and J ends lost 7 bases and 5 bases respectively, with 11 bases between them. The CDR3 is 13 amino acids. Germline values: CDR1 MNHNY, CDR2 SVGAGI (reference sequence). The CDR3 DNA reads as TGTGCCAGCACCCCCTCCCCAAATGAAAAACTGTTTTTT. This codes for CASTPSPNEKLFF.

CDR3 nucleotide sequence: TGTGCCAGCAGCTTAGCTGGGACACCCAACTATGGCTACACCTTC. It translates to CASSLAGTPNYGYTF. The gene calls are TRBV7-2 and TRBJ1-2; weak D call: TRBD1 (6 bases). CDR1 SGHTA and CDR2 FQGNSA come from the germline V gene. V dropped 0 bases and J dropped 2 bases, with 10 bases sitting between them. This CDR3 is 15 amino acids long.

This chain uses TRBV7-3 with TRBJ1-1, with D perhaps TRBD1 (5 bases). The CDR3 has 14 amino acids. Germline V gene sequence: CDR1 SGHTA, CDR2 FQGTGA. With 1 base removed from V and 4 bases from J, the gap between germline ends came to 10 bases. CDR3 in DNA: TGTGCCAGCAGCTTAAGCGGGACGGCCACTGAAGCTTTCTTT. This gives the protein CASSLSGTATEAFF.

The chain couples TRBV6-5 to TRBJ1-2; weak D call: TRBD1 (5 bases). The length of the CDR3 is 14 residues. The germline V gene has CDR1 MNHEY and CDR2 SVGAGI. Trimming took off 8 bases at V and 5 bases at J, with 18 bases between the two ends. The CDR3 sequence is CASSTGPNLYGYTF. In DNA, the CDR3 is TGTGCCAGCTCTACGGGACCGAACCTTTATGGCTACACCTTC.

The J gene is TRBJ2-2, the V gene TRBV1. TRBV1 is a pseudogene. The CDR3 has 15 residues. The CDR3 DNA sequence: TGCACCAGCAGCCGGAACAGGGGCGGGAGCGGGGAGCTGTTTTTT. This gives the protein CTSSRNRGGSGELFF.

As to this clone: At one of its ends the junction is not consistent with the germline gene, which may arise from a read error. V is TRBV6-6 and J is TRBJ2-5, with a tentative D call TRBD1 (6 bases). Gene TRBJ2-7 matches the end of the DNA better, so the J call may be wrong. Per germline, CDR1 MNHNY and CDR2 SVGAGI (reference sequence). This CDR3 comprises 15 residues. The CDR3 coding sequence is TGTGCCAGCAGTGACTCGCCGGGACAAACCTACGAGCAGTACTTC. Its protein is CASSDSPGQTYEQYF.

This chain links TRBV9 with TRBJ2-3; D uncertain. Germline values: CDR1 SGDLS, CDR2 YYNGEE. V lost 3 bases and J lost 0, with 11 bases in between. The CDR3 consists of 15 residues. The CDR3 spells CASSETVSSTDTQYF. CDR3 DNA sequence: TGTGCCAGCAGCGAAACGGTGTCTAGCACAGATACGCAGTATTTT. The full variable domain, rest sourced from reference TRBV9 and TRBJ2-3, is DSGVTQTPKHLITATGQRVTLRCSPRSGDLSVYWYQQSLDQGLQFLIQYYNGEERAKGNILERFSAQQFPDLHSELNLSSLELGDSALYFCASSETVSSTDTQYFGPGTRLTVL.

About this clone itself: This sample includes further DNA sequences coding for the same CDR3. The CDR3 DNA sequence: TGTGCCAGCAGCTTAGGGGGAAATTCACCCCTCCACTTT. Amino acid sequence: CASSLGGNSPLHF. The chain carries TRBV7-9 and TRBJ1-6, with D hard to call. Trimming shortened V by 1 base and J by 7 bases, and 5 bases separated the two germline ends. Germline V CDR1 and CDR2: SEHNR, FQNEAQ (reference sequence). The CDR3 is made up of 13 amino acids. Complete variable domain (other parts from reference TRBV7-9 and TRBJ1-6): DTGVSQNPRHKITKRGQNVTFRCDPISEHNRLYWYRQTLGQGPEFLTYFQNEAQLEKSRLLSDRFSAERPKGSFSTLEIQRTEQGDSAMYLCASSLGGNSPLHFGNGTRLTVT.

The chain links TRBV30 to TRBJ1-4, with D unclear. The CDR3 has 13 amino acids. Germline V gives CDR1 GTSNPN, CDR2 SVGIG (reference sequence). Trimming took off 3 bases at V and 0 bases at J, with 5 bases between the two ends. This CDR3 is CAWSQATNEKLFF. The DNA of the CDR3 is TGTGCCTGGAGCCAGGCAACTAATGAAAAACTGTTTTTT.

The rearrangement uses TRBV5-1 and TRBJ2-5; D tentatively fits TRBD1 or TRBD2 (5 bases each). This CDR3 spans 15 amino acids. Trimming stripped 0 bases from V and 3 bases from J, with 12 bases between. The germline gives CDR1 SGHRS, CDR2 YFSETQ. The CDR3 DNA follows: TGCGCCAGCAGCTTGGTTTTGGGGGATGAAGAGACCCAGTACTTC. Translated, it gives CASSLVLGDEETQYF.

The rearrangement joins TRBV30 to TRBJ1-6; D is perhaps TRBD1 (5 bases). The CDR3 consists of 13 residues. V was trimmed by 4 bases and J by 10 bases, leaving 14 bases between them. The germline V gene has CDR1 GTSNPN and CDR2 SVGIG (reference sequence). Here the CDR3 reads CAWNDGAGSPLHF. In nucleotides, the CDR3 is TGTGCCTGGAATGACGGGGCAGGGTCACCCCTCCACTTT.

The chain combines TRBV10-3 with TRBJ1-2; no definite D call. From germline, CDR1 is ENHRY and CDR2 SYGVKD. The CDR3 totals 13 residues. V lost 2 bases, J lost 9 bases, and 13 bases lay in between. In DNA, the CDR3 is TGTGCCATCAGTGAGCGAGACGACACGAGCTACACCTTC. Residues: CAISERDDTSYTF.

This clone was recorded once. The V gene is TRBV25-1, the J gene TRBJ1-5, with D hard to call. This CDR3 has 15 amino acids. Germline values: CDR1 MGHDK, CDR2 SYGVNS. The V gene lost 5 bases and the J gene lost 3 bases, with 14 bases spanning the gap. CDR3: CASSPPGRINQPQHF. The CDR3 DNA is TGTGCCAGCAGTCCCCCTGGCAGGATCAATCAGCCCCAGCATTTT.

CDR3 protein: CASSIGTSGGTTDTQYF. In DNA, the CDR3 is TGTGCCAGTAGTATAGGAACTAGCGGGGGGACCACAGATACGCAGTATTTT. This sequence joins TRBV19 and TRBJ2-3; 12 bases fit TRBD2. In germline, CDR1 is LNHDA, CDR2 SQIVND (reference sequence). The CDR3 runs 17 residues. V was pared by 1 base and J by 2 bases, with 4 bases of the junction left unmatched.

The gene calls are TRBV5-1 and TRBJ1-4, with TRBD1 matching over 12 bases. The CDR3 spans 17 residues. The junction had 3 bases not matched to a gene; V was cut back by 3 bases and J by 0 bases. The germline CDR1 and CDR2 sequences are SGHRS and YFSETQ. CDR3 protein: CASSWDRGPATNEKLFF. The CDR3 DNA reads TGCGCCAGCAGCTGGGACAGGGGGCCCGCAACTAATGAAAAACTGTTTTTT.